The 20 T cell receptor beta chains below were found in one sample sequenced in a study of shared clonotypes between healthy human individuals. Measured with immunoSEQ multiplex PCR; TCRdb has only the in-frame clones, and not every one. The repertoire holds more than 2,000,000 clones, with about 92% as singletons. Specimen: naive CD4+ T cells from PBMCs. Subset reported: CD45RA+ positively selected. These receptors were collected from a man between 18 and 29 years old in good health. Some clones in this sample may be carry-over from other donors' samples.

The V call is TRBV5-1, the J call TRBJ2-5, with 9 bases identical to TRBD2. The CDR3 has 17 residues. CDR1 is SGHRS, CDR2 YFSETQ, per germline. V was clipped by 1 base and J by 5 bases; unmatched bases: 12. The CDR3 DNA is TGCGCCAGCAGCTTGATGGGTAGCGGGAGACGGGGGGAGACCCAGTACTTC. Amino acids: CASSLMGSGRRGETQYF.

The chain employs TRBV28 and TRBJ1-2, with no clear D. The ends were cut back, 6 bases at V and 4 bases at J, with 18 bases in the middle. The germline gives CDR1 MDHEN, CDR2 SYDVKM. The CDR3 runs 15 residues. CDR3 sequence: CASSLPGSRSYGYTF. CDR3 nucleotide sequence: TGTGCCAGCAGCCTCCCGGGCTCCCGGTCCTATGGCTACACCTTC.

J is TRBJ1-1 and V is TRBV15; no reliable D call. Germline V CDR1 and CDR2: LNHNV, YYDKDF (reference sequence). This CDR3 spans 14 amino acids. The V end was cut by 9 bases, the J end by 5 bases, with 19 bases between. This chain's CDR3 is CATRDNRELTEAFF. For the CDR3, the DNA is TGTGCCACTAGAGACAACCGAGAACTGACTGAAGCTTTCTTT.

V and J are TRBV5-1 and TRBJ1-2, with 8 bases matching TRBD1. The CDR3 is 17 residues long. Germline-derived CDR1 and CDR2 are SGHRS and YFSETQ. Losses at the gene ends were 0 bases for V and 1 base for J; bases not matched to a gene: 8. CDR3 in amino acids: CASSLGRDRPLNYGYTF. The CDR3 DNA reads as TGCGCCAGCAGCTTGGGTCGGGACAGGCCTCTTAACTATGGCTACACCTTC.

The chain links TRBV18 to TRBJ2-6; D remains unclear. The CDR3 loop spans 20 amino acids. Trimming removed 2 bases from V and 0 bases from J, with 20 bases in between. Germline loops: CDR1 KGHSH, CDR2 LQKENI. The CDR3 region has the DNA TGTGCCAGCTCACCATTGGTTTCCCATAAGTCCCTCTCTGGGGCCAACGTCCTGACTTTC. Translation gives CASSPLVSHKSLSGANVLTF.

In its sample, this clone was seen once. The chain links TRBV2 to TRBJ2-5; D uncertain. The tail of the sequence fits TRBJ2-7 better, so the J call may be wrong. CDR3 size: 11 residues. Germline V lookup: CDR1 SNHLY, CDR2 FYNNEI. CDR3 residues: CASVLGYEQYF. CDR3 nucleotides: TGTGCCAGCGTCCTGGGGTACGAGCAGTACTTC.

This sequence joins TRBV28 and TRBJ2-7; a possible D gene is TRBD2 (6 bases). V dropped 3 bases and J dropped 2 bases, with 14 bases sitting between them. Germline loops: CDR1 MDHEN, CDR2 SYDVKM. The CDR3 extends over 15 amino acids. The CDR3 DNA sequence: TGTGCCAGCAGTTTTTTGGAAGCGGGCCCCTACGAGCAGTACTTC. It translates to CASSFLEAGPYEQYF.

The J gene is TRBJ2-5, the V gene TRBV5-1; D not resolved. Germline CDR1 reads SGHRS; CDR2 reads YFSETQ. CDR3 length: 15 amino acids. V was shortened by 7 bases and J by 1 base, with 17 bases between the two germline ends. CDR3 in DNA: TGCGCCAGCGGACCTGGCGCCGGGCTCCAAGAGACCCAGTACTTC. Its translation: CASGPGAGLQETQYF.

V is TRBV29-1 and J is TRBJ2-7; D remains ambiguous. This CDR3 is built from 15 residues. Trimming left V 5 bases short and J 7 bases short, with 24 bases between. CDR1 and CDR2 (germline): SQVTM, ANQGSEA. The CDR3 DNA sequence: TGCAGCGTTACTATCTCTGGGATTCGGAACAGAGAGCAGTACTTC. It specifies CSVTISGIRNREQYF.

This chain uses TRBV11-2 with TRBJ2-3, with 9 bases fitting TRBD1. Unmatched junction bases numbered 4, after V lost 5 bases and J lost 4 bases. CDR3 length: 14 amino acids. Germline V gene lookup returns CDR1 SGHAT and CDR2 FQNNGV. The chain's CDR3 is CASSRDRVADTQYF. CDR3 sequence (DNA): TGTGCCAGCAGCCGGGACAGGGTTGCAGATACGCAGTATTTT.

This CDR3 reads CASSSMTAGLTDTQYF. Here the CDR3 DNA reads TGTGCCAGCAGCTCCATGACAGCGGGCCTCACAGATACGCAGTATTTT. This rearrangement joins TRBV7-9 to TRBJ2-3, with a tentative D call TRBD2 (6 bases). In germline, CDR1 is SEHNR, CDR2 FQNEAQ (reference sequence). V was shortened by 4 bases and J by 2 bases, with 16 bases between the two germline ends. This CDR3 contains 16 residues.

The rearrangement uses TRBV19 and TRBJ2-7, with 10 bases identical to TRBD1. Germline V gene sequence: CDR1 LNHDA, CDR2 SQIVND (reference sequence). Trimming at V came to 8 bases and at J to 2 bases, leaving 9 bases not matched to a gene. CDR3 length: 15 amino acids. As DNA, the CDR3 is TGTGCCAGTCGGTACACGGGACAGGGGACCTACGAGCAGTACTTC. This translates into CASRYTGQGTYEQYF.

The chain uses TRBV28 and TRBJ1-2; D not certain. This CDR3 has 14 residues. Between the trimmed V and J ends, which lost 1 base and 4 bases, there was a span of 10 bases. Germline V gene data show CDR1 as MDHEN and CDR2 as SYDVKM. The CDR3 sequence is CASSLLGISYGYTF. In DNA, the CDR3 is TGTGCCAGCAGTTTATTAGGCATATCCTATGGCTACACCTTC.

The V and J genes are TRBV7-9 and TRBJ2-5; D is unresolved. The V and J ends lost 4 bases and 4 bases respectively, with 16 bases between them. CDR1 SEHNR and CDR2 FQNEAQ come from the germline V gene (reference sequence). The length of the CDR3 is 15 residues. CDR3 region: CASSSPPLGRETQYF. For the CDR3, the DNA is TGTGCCAGCAGCTCCCCCCCCCTAGGGCGAGAGACCCAGTACTTC.

The chain carries TRBV4-3 and TRBJ2-2; 7 bases align to TRBD2. Unmatched junction bases numbered 9, after V lost 4 bases and J lost 7 bases. CDR3 size: 15 residues. In germline, CDR1 is LGHNA, CDR2 YSLEER. The CDR3 coding sequence is TGCGCCAGCAGCCTAAGCCTAGCGGCGGGCGGGGAGCTGTTTTTT. Protein: CASSLSLAAGGELFF.

This clone showed up just a few times. Other DNA sequences in the same sample also yield this CDR3. J is TRBJ1-2 and V is TRBV28, with D perhaps matching TRBD1 (5 bases). The CDR3 sequence is 13 residues long. CDR1 and CDR2 (germline): MDHEN, SYDVKM. The V end lost 2 bases, the J end lost 3 bases, and 7 bases lay between the germline ends. Here the CDR3 reads CASSLGRDYGYTF. CDR3 DNA: TGTGCCAGCAGTTTAGGCAGGGACTATGGCTACACCTTC.

The chain recombines TRBV11-2 with TRBJ2-5; D possibly uses TRBD1 or TRBD2 (6 bases each). Between the trimmed V and J ends, which lost 5 bases and 1 base, there was a span of 14 bases. CDR1 is SGHAT and CDR2 is FQNNGV in the germline V gene. The CDR3 covers 15 residues. The CDR3 coding sequence is TGTGCCAGCAGCAGGGGGGCGGACTTCCAAGAGACCCAGTACTTC. Protein sequence: CASSRGADFQETQYF.

As concerns this clone: Other DNA sequences in the sample encode the same CDR3. The J gene is TRBJ2-3, the V gene TRBV7-2; TRBD2 aligns across 13 bases. V shed 4 bases, J shed 5 bases, and the junction held 6 bases outside the gene matches. CDR3 length equals 16 residues. Germline V gene lookup returns CDR1 SGHTA and CDR2 FQGNSA. DNA for the CDR3: TGTGCCAGCAGCTCCCGACTAGCGGGAGGAGGAGATACGCAGTATTTT. This codes for CASSSRLAGGGDTQYF.

CDR3 residues: CASSQEVNKDTQYF. The DNA for the CDR3 is TGTGCCAGCAGCCAAGAAGTCAACAAGGATACGCAGTATTTT. The chain carries TRBV14 and TRBJ2-3, with D hard to call. V was cut by 0 bases and J by 6 bases, with 10 bases left in between. There are 14 residues in the CDR3. From germline, CDR1 is SGHDN and CDR2 FVKESK.

V is TRBV5-6 and J is TRBJ2-3; D call uncertain. The V gene's germline CDR1 is SGHDT and CDR2 YYEEEE. Trimming shortened V by 5 bases and J by 2 bases, and 9 bases separated the two germline ends. This CDR3 is built from 13 residues. The CDR3 sequence: CASRSRATDTQYF. In nucleotides, the CDR3 is TGTGCCAGCAGATCTCGGGCCACAGATACGCAGTATTTT. Combining the CDR3 with reference TRBV5-6 and TRBJ2-3 gives the whole variable domain DAGVTQSPTHLIKTRGQQVTLRCSPKSGHDTVSWYQQALGQGPQFIFQYYEEEERQRGNFPDRFSGHQFPNYSSELNVNALLLGDSALYLCASRSRATDTQYFGPGTRLTVL.